What follows are 4 T cell receptor beta chains derived from one specimen sequenced in a study of shared clonotypes between healthy human individuals. The naive CD8 fraction comprised CD45RO-negative cells positively selected for CCR7 and excluded terminally differentiated effector memory CD45RA+ cells. The assay was immunoSEQ multiplex PCR, and TCRdb's table has in-frame clones only and misses some. The sample records about 2.1 million clones, 85% to 95% being singletons. The sequenced sample consisted of naive CD8+ T cells from PBMCs. All receptors come from a man aged 18 to 30 in good health. Some clones in this sample may be carry-over from other donors' samples.

The chain links TRBV28 to TRBJ2-3; D may be TRBD2 (5 bases). The CDR3 is made up of 16 amino acids. V was trimmed by 6 bases and J by 2 bases, leaving 18 bases between them. From germline, CDR1 is MDHEN and CDR2 SYDVKM. As DNA, the CDR3 is TGTGCCAGCAGAAAGATTCAGGAGGCGGACACAGATACGCAGTATTTT. Its translation is CASRKIQEADTDTQYF.

The gene calls are TRBV28 and TRBJ2-7, with a weak D call TRBD1 (6 bases). In germline, CDR1 is MDHEN, CDR2 SYDVKM. This CDR3 has 15 residues. V lost 5 bases, J lost 2 bases, and 16 bases lay in between. CDR3 region: CASSPRHRDPYEQYF. In DNA, the CDR3 is TGTGCCAGCAGTCCCCGCCACAGGGACCCCTACGAGCAGTACTTC.

This sequence joins TRBV4-1 and TRBJ1-2; a possible D gene is TRBD1 (5 bases). Deletions cut 1 base from V and 6 bases from J, with 15 bases between. The germline gives CDR1 MGHRA, CDR2 YSYEKL. There are 15 residues in the CDR3. Here the CDR3 reads CASSQGRESLDGYTF. CDR3 DNA: TGCGCCAGCAGCCAAGGCAGGGAGAGTTTGGATGGCTACACCTTC.

As to this clone: This same CDR3 is encoded by further DNA sequences in the sample. The gene calls are TRBV7-9 and TRBJ2-1, with D perhaps matching TRBD1 (5 bases). The CDR3 runs to 15 residues. Per the germline V gene, CDR1 is SEHNR and CDR2 is FQNEAQ (reference sequence). The V end lost 1 base, the J end lost 2 bases, and 9 bases lay between the germline ends. CDR3 nucleotide sequence: TGTGCCAGCAGCTTAGGGGCAGGGACCTACAATGAGCAGTTCTTC. This translates into CASSLGAGTYNEQFF.